These 20 T cell receptor beta chains came from one sample sequenced in a study of beta chain features in type 1 diabetes. Sequencing targeted expressed TCRB transcripts, as all isolated RNA had been reverse transcribed. Sequencing was performed with immunoSEQ multiplex PCR; in TCRdb, only in-frame clones are kept and a portion is missing. The sample holds about 330,000 clones, about 10% seen once. The sequencing input was naive CD4+ T cells from blood. Receptor source: a woman in her thirties in good health.

This clone was recorded a few times. This chain connects TRBV18 to TRBJ2-3, with 8 positions matching TRBD2. V lost 3 bases and J lost 5; bases outside the gene matches: 10. Germline loops: CDR1 KGHSH, CDR2 LQKENI. There are 16 residues in the CDR3. The CDR3 region has the DNA TGTGCCAGCTCACCCCGAACTAGCGGAGGAGGAGATACGCAGTATTTT. It codes for CASSPRTSGGGDTQYF.

Regarding this clone: The sample has other DNA sequences that encode this CDR3 too. V gene TRBV28 combines with J gene TRBJ2-7; 9 nucleotides match TRBD1. V dropped 5 bases and J dropped 3; count of bases not matched to a gene: 2. This CDR3 contains 13 residues. Looked up from germline, CDR1 is MDHEN and CDR2 is SYDVKM. In DNA form, the CDR3 reads TGTGCCAGCAGTCCGGGACAGGGCTACGAGCAGTACTTC. Protein product: CASSPGQGYEQYF.

This clone turned up a few times. The chain has TRBV18 and TRBJ2-6; D is possibly TRBD1 (7 bases). V was cut by 3 bases and J by 0 bases, with 9 bases left in between. The CDR3 covers 16 residues. CDR1 KGHSH and CDR2 LQKENI come from the germline V gene. This CDR3 reads CASSPQGGSGANVLTF. In DNA, the CDR3 is TGTGCCAGCTCACCGCAGGGGGGCTCTGGGGCCAACGTCCTGACTTTC.

This clone was seen a few times. V usage is TRBV5-1 and J usage is TRBJ2-2, with D tentatively TRBD1 (5 bases). V gave up 3 bases and J gave up 3 bases, with 15 bases separating them. The germline V gene has CDR1 SGHRS and CDR2 YFSETQ. CDR3 size: 16 residues. This CDR3 reads CASSSRRGVDTGELFF. CDR3 in DNA: TGCGCCAGCAGCTCGAGAAGGGGCGTAGACACCGGGGAGCTGTTTTTT.

The V gene is TRBV15, the J gene TRBJ2-2; a possible D gene is TRBD2 (6 bases). This CDR3 is 12 amino acids long. Trimming took 11 bases from V and 7 from J, leaving 14 bases between them. From germline, CDR1 is LNHNV and CDR2 YYDKDF (reference sequence). The CDR3 sequence is CALDGGSGELFF. The CDR3 coding sequence is TGTGCCCTCGACGGGGGAAGCGGGGAGCTGTTTTTT.

The gene calls are TRBV7-9 and TRBJ2-2; D is unclear. V lost 2 bases and J 0 bases, leaving 7 bases between the germline ends. There are 15 residues in the CDR3. The V gene's germline CDR1 is SEHNR and CDR2 FQNEAQ (reference sequence). CDR3 in amino acids: CASSLTGTNTGELFF. DNA for the CDR3: TGTGCCAGCAGCTTAACGGGTACGAACACCGGGGAGCTGTTTTTT.

This clone was detected only a few times. This chain joins TRBV28 and TRBJ2-7; 9 positions agree with TRBD1. Germline loops: CDR1 MDHEN, CDR2 SYDVKM. V gave up 10 bases and J gave up 5 bases; unmatched junction bases: 6. This CDR3 is built from 12 residues. The CDR3 region is CAISGQGNEQYF. DNA for the CDR3: TGTGCCATTTCGGGACAGGGAAACGAGCAGTACTTC.

V is TRBV25-1 and J is TRBJ1-1; D remains ambiguous. The CDR3 totals 14 residues. Germline CDR1 reads MGHDK; CDR2 reads SYGVNS. V lost 2 bases, J lost 1 base, and 8 bases lay in between. CDR3: CASSEGGRNTEAFF. CDR3 nucleotide sequence: TGTGCCAGCAGTGAAGGAGGGAGGAACACTGAAGCTTTCTTT.

The DNA for the CDR3 is TGTGCCATCATGGAGGGTGTAACAGATACGCAGTATTTT. Amino acids: CAIMEGVTDTQYF. The chain carries TRBV10-3 and TRBJ2-3, with D perhaps matching TRBD2 (6 bases). The V gene lost 7 bases and the J gene lost 3 bases, with 11 bases spanning the gap. Germline CDR1 is ENHRY and CDR2 is SYGVKD. The CDR3 is made up of 13 amino acids.

This clone occurred a few times. This rearrangement joins TRBV7-2 to TRBJ2-1, with 11 bases lining up with TRBD2. CDR1 and CDR2 (germline): SGHTA, FQGNSA. This CDR3 region has 15 residues. The trim removed 3 bases at V and 7 bases at J, leaving 5 bases unmatched. CDR3 nucleotide sequence: TGTGCCAGCAGCTTGCCGGGACTAGCGGAAAATGAGCAGTTCTTC. Its translation is CASSLPGLAENEQFF.

A few counts support this clone. The V and J genes are TRBV7-3 and TRBJ1-5, with D unresolved. Germline loops: CDR1 SGHTA, CDR2 FQGTGA. CDR3 length: 13 residues. The V end was cut by 0 bases, the J end by 4 bases, with 4 bases between. Here the CDR3 DNA reads TGTGCCAGCAGCTTAACTTCGAATCAGCCCCAGCATTTT. It encodes CASSLTSNQPQHF.

This clone was recorded a few times. The J gene is TRBJ2-1, the V gene TRBV10-3; a possible D gene is TRBD1 (6 bases). Trimming stripped 7 bases from V and 4 bases from J, with 20 bases between. The CDR3 sequence is 16 residues long. Germline lookup yields CDR1 ENHRY and CDR2 SYGVKD. Here the CDR3 DNA reads TGTGCCATCAATCTGGGGCCAGTAGGGGGATACAATGAGCAGTTCTTC. It yields the protein CAINLGPVGGYNEQFF.

This clone was counted between two and nine times. J is TRBJ2-7 and V is TRBV7-3; 7 bases line up with TRBD2. J was trimmed by 5 bases and V by 4 bases; bases with no gene match: 11. This CDR3 spans 15 amino acids. Germline assignment: CDR1 SGHTA and CDR2 FQGTGA. Here the CDR3 reads CASSSQPGRAHEQYF. In DNA, the CDR3 is TGTGCCAGCAGCTCCCAGCCTGGGAGGGCCCACGAGCAGTACTTC. The whole variable domain, filled in from reference TRBV7-3 and TRBJ2-7, reads GAGVSQTPSNKVTEKGKYVELRCDPISGHTALYWYRQSLGQGPEFLIYFQGTGAADDSGLPNDRFFAVRPEGSVSTLKIQRTERGDSAVYLCASSSQPGRAHEQYFGPGTRLTVT.

This chain joins TRBV2 and TRBJ2-3, with 14 bases aligning to TRBD2. V was pared by 5 bases and J by 5 bases, with 6 bases of the junction left unmatched. Germline CDR1 SNHLY, CDR2 FYNNEI. The CDR3 totals 16 residues. CDR3 sequence reads: CASSRSGTSGGDTQYF. CDR3 DNA sequence: TGTGCCAGCAGTCGATCCGGGACTAGCGGGGGAGATACGCAGTATTTT.

The chain has TRBV11-2 and TRBJ2-1; weak D call: TRBD1 (5 bases). Deletions cut 0 bases from V and 7 bases from J, with 13 bases between. The germline CDR1 and CDR2 sequences are SGHAT and FQNNGV. There are 15 residues in the CDR3. CDR3 sequence reads: CASSLDNQGWNEQFF. The CDR3 bases are TGTGCCAGCAGCTTAGATAACCAGGGATGGAATGAGCAGTTCTTC.

The rearrangement joins TRBV7-9 to TRBJ1-4; D not resolved. The CDR3 consists of 13 residues. CDR1 is SEHNR and CDR2 is FQNEAQ in the germline V gene (reference sequence). V dropped 5 bases and J dropped 8 bases, with 12 bases sitting between them. CDR3 coding DNA: TGTGCCAGCAGCGGAGACTGGGTAGAAAAACTGTTTTTT. Its translation is CASSGDWVEKLFF.

This clone has only a few counts. This chain joins TRBV29-1 and TRBJ2-7, with D maybe TRBD1 (6 bases). Trimming took 4 bases from V and 4 from J, leaving 20 bases between them. CDR1 is SQVTM and CDR2 is ANQGSEA in the germline V gene. The CDR3 sequence is 15 residues long. The CDR3 reads CSVVSLDRFGYEQYF. CDR3 coding DNA: TGCAGCGTTGTATCCCTCGACAGGTTCGGGTACGAGCAGTACTTC.

V gene TRBV18 combines with J gene TRBJ2-5; D might be TRBD2 (5 bases). Trimming stripped 2 bases from V and 4 bases from J, with 5 bases between. The CDR3 runs to 12 residues. The V gene's germline CDR1 is KGHSH and CDR2 LQKENI. The DNA of the CDR3 is TGTGCCAGCTCACCAGAGGGAGAGACCCAGTACTTC. This encodes CASSPEGETQYF.

In its sample, this clone was seen many times. DNA of the CDR3: TGTGCCAGCAGCGTCCAGGGCACAGATACGCAGTATTTT. Translating gives CASSVQGTDTQYF. The gene calls are TRBV9 and TRBJ2-3; D not certain. CDR1 and CDR2 (germline): SGDLS, YYNGEE. The CDR3 totals 13 residues. Trimming stripped 2 bases from V and 1 base from J, with 5 bases between.

This clone was seen a handful of times. The V and J genes are TRBV5-8 and TRBJ2-1; perhaps TRBD2 as D (6 bases). V lost 4 bases and J lost 5, with 16 bases in between. Germline values: CDR1 SGHTS, CDR2 YDEGEE. CDR3 length: 15 amino acids. As DNA, the CDR3 is TGTGCCAGCAGCATACAACCTACGGGAGACAATGAGCAGTTCTTC. This sequence encodes CASSIQPTGDNEQFF.